The rows below give T cell receptor beta chains drawn from one sample of a study of high-grade serous ovarian cancer treatment subgroups. Here immunoSEQ multiplex PCR was the method, and the copy in TCRdb shows in-frame clones only, minus some. The data show about 39,000 clones, with 79% seen just once and approximately 3.1% held by the top ten. Sequencing was performed on tumor tissue. Receptors originate from a human donor with high-grade serous ovarian cancer. Each CDR3 is given with its conserved first and last residue. A D gene is named only where the DNA matches it firmly. Size is stated for part of the rows, as once, few or many counts, or as a class when the clone is expanded.

NA	TRBJ1-2	TRBV19	NA	CASTLADSNYGYTF	TGTGCCAGTACCTTGGCCGACAGCAACTATGGCTACACCTTC
NA	TRBJ2-1	TRBV5-5	TRBD1	CASSLGQGSYNEQFF	TGTGCCAGCAGCCTAGGACAGGGAAGTTATAATGAGCAGTTCTTC
NA	TRBJ1-4	TRBV6-1	TRBD1	CASKNLDRMGEKLFF	TGTGCCAGCAAGAACCTGGACAGGATGGGGGAAAAACTGTTTTTT
NA	TRBJ1-3	TRBV4-3	NA	CASSQELFFSGNTIYF	TGCGCCAGCAGCCAAGAACTTTTTTTTTCTGGAAACACCATATATTTT
NA	TRBJ1-1	TRBV14	TRBD1	CASSQHRGMNTEAFF	TGTGCCAGCAGCCAACACAGGGGTATGAACACTGAAGCTTTCTTT
NA	TRBJ1-4	TRBV28	NA	CASSKDSLATNEKLFF	TGTGCCAGCAGCAAGGACAGCCTTGCAACTAATGAAAAACTGTTTTTT
NA	TRBJ2-5	TRBV6-5	TRBD2	CASSYAGEQYF	TGTGCCAGCAGTTACGCGGGGGAGCAGTACTTC
NA	TRBJ2-3	TRBV11-2	NA	CASSSRVRGPDTQYF	TGTGCCAGCAGCTCCCGGGTCCGGGGGCCAGATACGCAGTATTTT
NA	TRBJ2-5	TRBV5-8	NA	CASSLGPGTETQYF	TGTGCCAGCAGCTTGGGACCCGGCACGGAGACCCAGTACTTC
once	TRBJ1-1	TRBV4-3	NA	CASSNRAAGTEAFF	TGCGCCAGCAGCAACCGGGCCGCGGGCACTGAAGCTTTCTTT
NA	TRBJ1-4	TRBV15	NA	CATSRGATNEKLFF	TGTGCCACCAGCAGAGGAGCAACTAATGAAAAACTGTTTTTT
NA	TRBJ2-5	TRBV20-1	NA	CSALETQYF	TGCAGTGCTCTAGAGACCCAGTACTTC
NA	TRBJ2-3	TRBV29-1	NA	CSVDYRGGTQYF	TGCAGCGTCGACTACAGGGGAGGTACGCAGTATTTT
NA	TRBJ2-7	TRBV19	TRBD1	CASSRGQGNGYEQYF	TGTGCCAGTAGTCGCGGACAGGGTAATGGCTACGAGCAGTACTTC
NA	TRBJ1-2	TRBV7-2	NA	CASSLTGQEGYGYTF	TGTGCCAGCAGCTTGACGGGCCAGGAGGGCTATGGCTACACCTTC
few	TRBJ1-1	TRBV5-6	NA	CASRGTTSQAFF	TGTGCCAGCAGGGGGACGACTAGTCAAGCTTTCTTT
NA	TRBJ2-2	TRBV11-3	TRBD2	CASSFPLAVGIGELFF	TGTGCCAGCAGCTTTCCCCTAGCGGTTGGGATCGGGGAGCTGTTTTTT
NA	TRBJ2-5	TRBV2	NA	CASSDLGRVETQYF	TGTGCCAGCAGTGACTTAGGACGGGTAGAGACCCAGTACTTC
once	TRBJ2-2	TRBV28	TRBD1	CASSPDRGPNTGELFF	TGTGCCAGCAGTCCCGACAGGGGTCCGAACACCGGGGAGCTGTTTTTT
NA	TRBJ2-1	TRBV28	TRBD2	CARLAGNNEQFF	TGTGCCAGACTAGCGGGAAATAATGAGCAGTTCTTC
once	TRBJ2-7	TRBV28	NA	CASSPSGWGQYF	TGTGCCAGCAGTCCATCAGGATGGGGGCAGTACTTC
once	TRBJ2-3	TRBV29-1	NA	CSAGWEDTQYF	TGCAGCGCCGGTTGGGAAGATACGCAGTATTTT
NA	TRBJ1-1	TRBV6-5	NA	CASRETVNTEAFF	TGTGCCAGCAGAGAGACAGTGAACACTGAAGCTTTCTTT
NA	TRBJ2-3	TRBV9	NA	CASSPLPGLMDTQYF	TGTGCCAGCAGCCCCCTTCCGGGGCTGATGGATACGCAGTATTTT
NA	TRBJ1-4	TRBV9	TRBD1	CASSPRTGSEKLFF	TGTGCCAGCAGCCCCCGGACAGGGAGTGAAAAACTGTTTTTT